Listed below are T cell receptor beta chains from one sample, sequenced in a study of shared clonotypes between healthy human individuals. This table comes from immunoSEQ multiplex PCR, and its TCRdb copy is limited to in-frame clones, with some not included. The table has 600,000 or so clones, approximately 95% seen once; the top ten hold 0.095% to 0.14%. The sequencing sample was made of naive CD8+ T cells sorted from blood. Receptors were obtained from a woman between 25 and 40 years old in good health. Each CDR3 is given with its conserved first and last residue. Each record gives: clone size, D gene, CDR3 length, J gene, V gene, CDR3 protein, CDR3 DNA. A D gene is named only where the DNA matches it firmly. Rows may omit the clone size; those that give it use once, few, many or a size class.

clone size: .; D gene: TRBD2; CDR3 length: 17; J gene: TRBJ2-1; V gene: TRBV7-9; CDR3 protein: CASSLLPGTSGSNEQFF; CDR3 DNA: TGTGCCAGCAGCTTACTCCCCGGGACTAGCGGGTCCAATGAGCAGTTCTTC
clone size: .; D gene: .; CDR3 length: 13; J gene: TRBJ1-1; V gene: TRBV5-5; CDR3 protein: CASSLVGYTEAFF; CDR3 DNA: TGTGCCAGCAGCTTGGTAGGGTACACTGAAGCTTTCTTT
clone size: .; D gene: .; CDR3 length: 18; J gene: TRBJ2-1; V gene: TRBV5-6; CDR3 protein: CASSLALYGTLAYNEQFF; CDR3 DNA: TGTGCCAGCAGCTTGGCTTTGTACGGTACCCTAGCCTACAATGAGCAGTTCTTC
clone size: .; D gene: TRBD2; CDR3 length: 15; J gene: TRBJ2-1; V gene: TRBV13; CDR3 protein: CASSSVAGRGHEQFF; CDR3 DNA: TGTGCCAGCAGCTCAGTAGCGGGACGAGGCCATGAGCAGTTCTTC
clone size: .; D gene: TRBD1; CDR3 length: 14; J gene: TRBJ2-5; V gene: TRBV9; CDR3 protein: CASSGQGAGETQYF; CDR3 DNA: TGTGCCAGCAGCGGACAGGGGGCAGGGGAGACCCAGTACTTC
clone size: .; D gene: TRBD2; CDR3 length: 15; J gene: TRBJ2-5; V gene: TRBV10-1; CDR3 protein: CASRVAGDPSETQYF; CDR3 DNA: TGCGCCAGCAGAGTAGCGGGAGACCCATCAGAGACCCAGTACTTC
clone size: .; D gene: TRBD2; CDR3 length: 16; J gene: TRBJ2-7; V gene: TRBV28; CDR3 protein: CASSLQLAGGGYEQYF; CDR3 DNA: TGTGCCAGCAGTTTACAGCTAGCGGGAGGAGGGTACGAGCAGTACTTC
clone size: .; D gene: .; CDR3 length: 18; J gene: TRBJ1-5; V gene: TRBV27; CDR3 protein: CASSPIYRDGYSNQPQHF; CDR3 DNA: TGTGCCAGCAGTCCCATCTACCGGGACGGTTATAGCAATCAGCCCCAGCATTTT
clone size: .; D gene: .; CDR3 length: 15; J gene: TRBJ1-5; V gene: TRBV28; CDR3 protein: CASSFRRDSNQPQHF; CDR3 DNA: TGTGCCAGCAGTTTTCGCAGGGATAGCAATCAGCCCCAGCATTTT
clone size: .; D gene: TRBD2; CDR3 length: 16; J gene: TRBJ2-1; V gene: TRBV29-1; CDR3 protein: CSVASGSSFGHNEQFF; CDR3 DNA: TGCAGCGTTGCCAGCGGGAGTTCCTTCGGCCACAATGAGCAGTTCTTC
clone size: .; D gene: .; CDR3 length: 13; J gene: TRBJ1-4; V gene: TRBV28; CDR3 protein: CASSPATNEKLFF; CDR3 DNA: TGTGCCAGCAGTCCCGCAACTAATGAAAAACTGTTTTTT
clone size: .; D gene: .; CDR3 length: 14; J gene: TRBJ2-7; V gene: TRBV7-8; CDR3 protein: CASSRYQGEDEQYF; CDR3 DNA: TGTGCCAGCAGCCGTTATCAGGGGGAGGACGAGCAGTACTTC
clone size: once; D gene: TRBD1; CDR3 length: 14; J gene: TRBJ2-7; V gene: TRBV30; CDR3 protein: CAWSVAGTGDEQYF; CDR3 DNA: TGTGCCTGGAGTGTTGCCGGGACAGGGGACGAGCAGTACTTC
clone size: .; D gene: .; CDR3 length: 15; J gene: TRBJ1-1; V gene: TRBV2; CDR3 protein: CASSEGLGSGSEAFF; CDR3 DNA: TGTGCCAGCAGTGAAGGGCTCGGTAGCGGCTCTGAAGCTTTCTTT
clone size: .; D gene: .; CDR3 length: 15; J gene: TRBJ1-6; V gene: TRBV28; CDR3 protein: CASSGTGQRDSPLHF; CDR3 DNA: TGTGCCAGCAGTGGCACAGGGCAAAGAGATTCACCCCTCCACTTT
clone size: .; D gene: .; CDR3 length: 15; J gene: TRBJ2-7; V gene: TRBV21-1; CDR3 protein: CASSKGKGKEYEQYF; CDR3 DNA: TGTGCCAGCAGCAAAGGGAAGGGGAAAGAGTACGAGCAGTACTTC
clone size: .; D gene: .; CDR3 length: 17; J gene: TRBJ2-1; V gene: TRBV19; CDR3 protein: CASTPPGGSGSHNEQFF; CDR3 DNA: TGTGCCAGTACCCCTCCTGGCGGGTCTGGCTCCCACAATGAGCAGTTCTTC
clone size: .; D gene: TRBD1; CDR3 length: 15; J gene: TRBJ2-7; V gene: TRBV7-9; CDR3 protein: CASSLGGQFTYEQYF; CDR3 DNA: TGTGCCAGCAGCTTAGGGGGACAGTTCACCTACGAGCAGTACTTC
clone size: few; D gene: .; CDR3 length: 14; J gene: TRBJ1-4; V gene: TRBV30; CDR3 protein: CAWSVGVGPEKLFF; CDR3 DNA: TGTGCCTGGAGTGTTGGGGTAGGGCCTGAAAAACTGTTTTTT
clone size: .; D gene: TRBD1; CDR3 length: 16; J gene: TRBJ2-5; V gene: TRBV27; CDR3 protein: CASSILLGQGADEQYF; CDR3 DNA: TGTGCCAGCTCTATACTCCTGGGACAGGGGGCCGATGAGCAGTACTTC
clone size: .; D gene: TRBD1; CDR3 length: 16; J gene: TRBJ2-6; V gene: TRBV2; CDR3 protein: CAGVRQGFSGANVLTF; CDR3 DNA: TGTGCTGGCGTAAGACAGGGGTTCTCTGGGGCCAACGTCCTGACTTTC
clone size: .; D gene: .; CDR3 length: 19; J gene: TRBJ2-2; V gene: TRBV1; CDR3 protein: CTSSHASRREDSNTGELFF; CDR3 DNA: TGCACCAGCAGCCATGCCAGCCGGCGGGAGGATTCAAACACCGGGGAGCTGTTTTTT
clone size: .; D gene: TRBD1; CDR3 length: 16; J gene: TRBJ2-7; V gene: TRBV25-1; CDR3 protein: CASSDMRGQRSYEQYF; CDR3 DNA: TGTGCCAGCAGTGATATGAGGGGACAGAGATCCTACGAGCAGTACTTC
clone size: .; D gene: TRBD2; CDR3 length: 18; J gene: TRBJ2-7; V gene: TRBV27; CDR3 protein: CASTTKRRGLAGGYEQYF; CDR3 DNA: TGTGCCAGCACCACTAAGAGGAGGGGACTAGCGGGAGGGTACGAGCAGTACTTC
clone size: .; D gene: .; CDR3 length: 15; J gene: TRBJ1-1; V gene: TRBV18; CDR3 protein: CASSPPGGRVTEAFF; CDR3 DNA: TGTGCCAGCTCACCACCGGGGGGAAGAGTCACTGAAGCTTTCTTT
clone size: .; D gene: .; CDR3 length: 15; J gene: TRBJ1-1; V gene: TRBV7-9; CDR3 protein: CASSSNTGLNTEAFF; CDR3 DNA: TGTGCCAGCAGCTCCAACACAGGCCTTAACACTGAAGCTTTCTTT
clone size: .; D gene: .; CDR3 length: 13; J gene: TRBJ2-7; V gene: TRBV4-1; CDR3 protein: CASSQPNYPEQYF; CDR3 DNA: TGCGCCAGCAGCCAACCAAACTACCCCGAGCAGTACTTC
clone size: .; D gene: .; CDR3 length: 15; J gene: TRBJ2-2; V gene: TRBV28; CDR3 protein: CASSLMGPYTGELFF; CDR3 DNA: TGTGCCAGCAGTTTAATGGGCCCCTACACCGGGGAGCTGTTTTTT
clone size: once; D gene: .; CDR3 length: 14; J gene: TRBJ2-4; V gene: TRBV4-2; CDR3 protein: CASSEDVDPDIQYF; CDR3 DNA: TGTGCCAGCAGCGAAGACGTAGATCCGGACATTCAGTACTTC
clone size: .; D gene: TRBD2; CDR3 length: 15; J gene: TRBJ2-3; V gene: TRBV7-3; CDR3 protein: CASSPLAGGYDTQYF; CDR3 DNA: TGTGCCAGCAGCCCATTAGCGGGAGGGTACGATACGCAGTATTTT
clone size: .; D gene: .; CDR3 length: 10; J gene: TRBJ1-6; V gene: TRBV6-4; CDR3 protein: CASGNSPLHF; CDR3 DNA: TGTGCCAGTGGTAATTCACCCCTCCACTTT
clone size: .; D gene: .; CDR3 length: 15; J gene: TRBJ1-4; V gene: TRBV7-8; CDR3 protein: CASSSRGGTYEKLFF; CDR3 DNA: TGTGCCAGCAGCTCACGAGGTGGCACCTATGAAAAACTGTTTTTT
clone size: .; D gene: TRBD2; CDR3 length: 14; J gene: TRBJ2-7; V gene: TRBV7-6; CDR3 protein: CASSSSGSGYEQYF; CDR3 DNA: TGTGCCAGCAGCTCTAGCGGGAGCGGGTACGAGCAGTACTTC